These 16 T cell receptor beta chains share one sample of origin, sequenced in a study of CXCR3-negative and CXCR3-positive naive CD8 T cells. 5' RACE that incorporated UMI labels was used to prepare the TRB cDNA libraries. TCRdb reprocessed the 5' RACE reads, with one entry per CDR3 protein and no DNA. This sample lists roughly 28,000 distinct CDR3 sequences; its ten largest clones have roughly a tenth. The sample was memory CD8+ T cells from blood. Receptors were obtained from a human donor in good health. Some clones in this sample may be carry-over from other donors' samples.

J is TRBJ2-3 and V is TRBV28; the D call of TRBD2 rests on TCRdb alone, since no DNA is present to check it. This CDR3 is built from 19 residues. The V gene's germline CDR1 is MDHEN and CDR2 SYDVKM. The CDR3 loop is CASRTRALSFVVSTDTQYF.

The genes are TRBV28 and TRBJ2-3; lacking DNA, the TRBD1 call made by TCRdb goes unchecked. CDR1 and CDR2 from the germline V gene are MDHEN and SYDVKM. This CDR3 has 18 amino acids. The chain's CDR3 is CASSTLSPNRVRTDTQYF.

V and J are TRBV5-6 and TRBJ2-7. Germline-derived CDR1 and CDR2 are SGHDT and YYEEEE. This CDR3 is 14 amino acids long. The CDR3 loop reads CASSYYRDSYEQYF.

The chain uses TRBV4-3 and TRBJ2-3. The germline V gene encodes CDR1 LGHNA and CDR2 YSLEER. This CDR3 spans 14 amino acids. The CDR3 here is CASSQDPQVDTQYF.

The chain joins TRBV7-3 to TRBJ2-1. The CDR3 runs to 15 residues. Germline V gene lookup returns CDR1 SGHTA and CDR2 FQGTGA. This CDR3 reads CASSPQESHYNEQFF.

The V and J genes are TRBV3-1 and TRBJ2-7; TCRdb returns TRBD2, unconfirmable since there is no DNA. Germline V CDR1 and CDR2: LGHDT, YNNKEL (reference sequence). The CDR3 extends over 15 amino acids. The CDR3 loop is CASSHLAGATYEQYF.

V is TRBV7-8 and J is TRBJ2-2; TCRdb proposes TRBD2, but this gene call is untestable without DNA. Germline assignment: CDR1 SGHVS and CDR2 FQNEAQ. This CDR3 is 22 amino acids long. Here the CDR3 reads CASSLQPPGTSSLWLNTGELFF. Using reference TRBV7-8 and TRBJ2-2 for the parts outside the CDR3, the full variable domain is GAGVSQSPRYKVAKRGQDVALRCDPISGHVSLFWYQQALGQGPEFLTYFQNEAQLDKSGLPSDRFFAERPEGSVSTLKIQRTQQEDSAVYLCASSLQPPGTSSLWLNTGELFFGEGSRLTVL.

The CDR3 loop reads CASSSERGTEAFF. The J gene is TRBJ1-1, the V gene TRBV7-9. Germline V gene data show CDR1 as SEHNR and CDR2 as FQNEAQ (reference sequence). The CDR3 runs to 13 residues.

This chain uses TRBV12-3 or TRBV12-4 with TRBJ2-7; TCRdb outputs TRBD1, but without DNA this stays unchecked. This CDR3 is built from 13 residues. The CDR3 is CASRPGNSYEQYF.

This sequence joins TRBV18 and TRBJ2-7. This CDR3 region has 14 residues. Germline values: CDR1 KGHSH, CDR2 LQKENI. The CDR3: CASSPLRDSYEQYF. Supplemented by reference TRBV18 and TRBJ2-7, the full variable domain reads NAGVMQNPRHLVRRRGQEARLRCSPMKGHSHVYWYRQLPEEGLKFMVYLQKENIIDESGMPKERFSAEFPKEGPSILRIQQVVRGDSAAYFCASSPLRDSYEQYFGPGTRLTVT.

This rearrangement joins TRBV28 to TRBJ2-7; the TCRdb D gene call, TRBD1, has no DNA to confirm it. Germline loops: CDR1 MDHEN, CDR2 SYDVKM. This CDR3 spans 14 amino acids. The CDR3 region is CASTQWAVLGEQYF.

The chain recombines TRBV5-6 with TRBJ2-1; with no DNA, the TCRdb D assignment of TRBD1 cannot be verified. Germline CDR1 is SGHDT and CDR2 is YYEEEE. This CDR3 comprises 12 residues. This chain's CDR3 is CASSPGDNEQFF.

The chain links TRBV20-1 to TRBJ2-7; TCRdb's D call of TRBD2 is untestable without DNA. Per germline, CDR1 DFQATT and CDR2 SNEGSKA (reference sequence). This CDR3 spans 15 amino acids. The chain's CDR3 is CSARGETSVVYEQYF.

The rearrangement links TRBV28 to TRBJ2-7; as DNA is missing, the TRBD1 call by TCRdb cannot be tested. Germline V gene sequence: CDR1 MDHEN, CDR2 SYDVKM. The CDR3 sequence is 13 residues long. The CDR3 here is CASTPQTPYEQYF.

This chain connects TRBV4-1 to TRBJ2-3; TCRdb indicates TRBD1, and absent DNA this call remains unverified. The length of the CDR3 is 15 residues. CDR1 is MGHRA, CDR2 YSYEKL, per germline. The CDR3 loop is CASSQSRGLPDTQYF.

The chain links TRBV28 to TRBJ2-7; the D call of TRBD1 rests on TCRdb alone, since no DNA is present to check it. The CDR3 has 13 amino acids. Germline V lookup: CDR1 MDHEN, CDR2 SYDVKM. The CDR3: CATWAGGISEQYF.